The 26 T cell receptor beta chains listed next were all sequenced from one sample in a study of T cell responses to AZD1222 COVID-19 vaccine. Produced via immunoSEQ multiplex PCR; TCRdb's table is partial and in-frame only. In the table there are 95,000 to 100,000 clones, around 87% of which are singletons. The source was peripheral blood, collected 28 days after the second AZD1222 dose. Receptors were obtained from an adult who received the AZD1222 COVID-19 vaccine.

In the case of this clone: Other DNA variants within this sample encode the same CDR3. The chain couples TRBV9 to TRBJ1-1; D is unclear. The V and J ends lost 0 bases and 2 bases respectively, with 5 bases between them. The CDR3 contains 13 residues. CDR1 and CDR2 from the germline V gene are SGDLS and YYNGEE. This chain's CDR3 is CASSVGSNTEAFF. The CDR3, as DNA: TGTGCCAGCAGCGTAGGTTCAAACACTGAAGCTTTCTTT.

The chain joins TRBV13 to TRBJ2-3; no reliable D call. The CDR3 covers 12 residues. V lost 0 bases and J lost 3, with 1 base in between. From germline, CDR1 is PRHDT and CDR2 FYEKMQ (reference sequence). The CDR3 sequence: CASSLGTDTQYF. In DNA, the CDR3 is TGTGCCAGCAGCTTAGGGACAGATACGCAGTATTTT.

V usage is TRBV7-8 and J usage is TRBJ1-2; 7 bases line up with TRBD1. The V and J ends lost 3 bases and 6 bases, in that order; junction bases with no gene match: 4. The germline V gene has CDR1 SGHVS and CDR2 FQNEAQ. CDR3 size: 13 residues. CDR3 DNA: TGTGCCAGCAGCTTGCACGGACAGGATGGCTACACCTTC. Its translation: CASSLHGQDGYTF.

The chain recombines TRBV5-1 with TRBJ2-1, with TRBD1 matching 8 bases. This CDR3 contains 17 residues. Germline values: CDR1 SGHRS, CDR2 YFSETQ. The V gene end was trimmed by 4 bases and the J gene end by 7 bases; junction bases not matched to a gene: 16. The CDR3, as DNA: TGCGCCAGCAGCCGGAATGGAGTGAGACAGGGGAAAAATGAGCAGTTCTTC. Its protein is CASSRNGVRQGKNEQFF.

The chain is built from TRBV5-1 and TRBJ1-1, with D hard to call. CDR1 and CDR2 (germline): SGHRS, YFSETQ. V was clipped by 0 bases and J by 1 base, with 10 bases between them. This CDR3 spans 15 amino acids. The CDR3 region has the DNA TGCGCCAGCAGCTTGGATGGCAGGACGAACACTGAAGCTTTCTTT. Its protein product is CASSLDGRTNTEAFF.

The chain combines TRBV19 with TRBJ2-1; D may be TRBD2 (5 bases). V gave up 10 bases and J gave up 4 bases, with 11 bases separating them. This CDR3 comprises 12 residues. Germline CDR1 reads LNHDA; CDR2 reads SQIVND (reference sequence). CDR3 region: CATTRGYNEQFF. In DNA form, the CDR3 reads TGTGCCACCACAAGAGGGTACAATGAGCAGTTCTTC.

The chain combines TRBV18 with TRBJ2-6; TRBD1 matches 8 bases. This CDR3 is 21 amino acids long. Germline CDR1 is KGHSH and CDR2 is LQKENI. Germline trimming cut 3 bases from V and 0 bases from J; bases unmatched to any gene: 16. In DNA form, the CDR3 reads TGTGCCAGCTCACCTCTTCCTTTAAGCCCAGGGGGCCCCTCTGGGGCCAACGTCCTGACTTTC. Protein: CASSPLPLSPGGPSGANVLTF.

The rearrangement uses TRBV9 and TRBJ1-2; D perhaps matches TRBD1 (6 bases). The germline V gene has CDR1 SGDLS and CDR2 YYNGEE. The CDR3 extends over 14 amino acids. Trimming stripped 4 bases from V and 6 bases from J, with 16 bases between. CDR3 residues: CASSFSGGGHGYTF. The CDR3 DNA sequence: TGTGCCAGCAGCTTTAGCGGGGGCGGCCATGGCTACACCTTC.

J is TRBJ2-1 and V is TRBV9; perhaps TRBD2 as D (5 bases). The V and J ends lost 4 bases and 5 bases respectively, with 16 bases between them. From germline, CDR1 is SGDLS and CDR2 YYNGEE. The CDR3 contains 15 residues. In DNA, the CDR3 is TGTGCCAGCAGCCCCCCTGGAGGAAACCACAATGAGCAGTTCTTC. This gives the protein CASSPPGGNHNEQFF.

The genes are TRBV6-5 and TRBJ2-7; 12 bases fit TRBD1. J gave up 6 bases and V 0 bases, and 3 bases lay outside the gene matches. This CDR3 is built from 15 residues. The V gene's germline CDR1 is MNHEY and CDR2 SVGAGI. In nucleotides, the CDR3 is TGTGCCAGCAGTTACTCAGGGACAGGGGGCTCCGAGCAGTACTTC. Translated, it gives CASSYSGTGGSEQYF.

This clone occurred once. As DNA, the CDR3 is TGTGCTAGTGGTTCCCCCAAGGGTGGAAACACCATATATTTT. Its protein is CASGSPKGGNTIYF. The V call is TRBV12-5, the J call TRBJ1-3; D uncertain. CDR1 and CDR2 from the germline V gene are LGHNT and FRNRAP. Trimming took off 4 bases at V and 3 bases at J, with 10 bases between the two ends. The CDR3 spans 14 residues. Variable domain in full (rest from reference TRBV12-5 and TRBJ1-3): DARVTQTPRHKVTEMGQEVTMRCQPILGHNTVFWYRQTMMQGLELLAYFRNRAPLDDSGMPKDRFSAEMPDATLATLKIQPSEPRDSAVYFCASGSPKGGNTIYFGEGSWLTVV.

This clone was observed a single time. This chain uses TRBV19 with TRBJ2-2, with D perhaps matching TRBD1 (5 bases). Germline assignment: CDR1 LNHDA and CDR2 SQIVND (reference sequence). The ends were cut back, 6 bases at V and 1 base at J, with 9 bases in the middle. This CDR3 spans 14 amino acids. Here the CDR3 reads CASRLDRNTGELFF. The DNA for the CDR3 is TGTGCCAGTAGGCTCGACAGGAACACCGGGGAGCTGTTTTTT.

The chain recombines TRBV9 with TRBJ2-5; 8 positions agree with TRBD1. The CDR3 runs to 14 residues. Trimming at V came to 4 bases and at J to 5 bases, leaving 7 bases not matched to a gene. CDR1 and CDR2 (germline): SGDLS, YYNGEE. CDR3 residues: CASSHPDRVETQYF. DNA of the CDR3: TGTGCCAGCAGCCACCCGGACAGGGTTGAGACCCAGTACTTC.

DNA of the CDR3: TGTGCCAGCAGCGTAGTCGGGAGCTCCTACAATGAGCAGTTCTTC. This encodes CASSVVGSSYNEQFF. The chain uses TRBV9 and TRBJ2-1; D may be TRBD2 (6 bases). V lost 0 bases to trimming and J lost 0 bases, with 7 bases between them. CDR1 and CDR2 (germline): SGDLS, YYNGEE. There are 15 residues in the CDR3.

This chain links TRBV21-1 with TRBJ1-3; the D call of TRBD1 is as the table states it, not checked on the DNA. TRBV21-1 is termed a pseudogene. The CDR3 extends over 21 amino acids. The CDR3 coding sequence is TGTGCCAGCAGCAAAAGTAGGGGATGCTTGACAGGGACTTGTTCAGGAAACACCATATATTTT. This sequence encodes CASSKSRGCLTGTCSGNTIYF.

The chain is built from TRBV25-1 and TRBJ1-5; possibly TRBD1 for D (6 bases). The germline CDR1 and CDR2 sequences are MGHDK and SYGVNS. The germline V and J ends were trimmed by 0 bases and 9 bases, with 9 bases remaining between them. The CDR3 runs to 13 residues. DNA of the CDR3: TGTGCCAGCAGTGAATATAAGGGGGGGCCCCAGCATTTT. This codes for CASSEYKGGPQHF. Variable domain in full (rest from reference TRBV25-1 and TRBJ1-5): EADIYQTPRYLVIGTGKKITLECSQTMGHDKMYWYQQDPGMELHLIHYSYGVNSTEKGDLSSESTVSRIRTEHFPLTLESARPSHTSQYLCASSEYKGGPQHFGDGTRLSIL.

In this sample, this clone turned up a few times. This chain joins TRBV19 and TRBJ1-6, with a weak D call TRBD1 (6 bases). The V gene's germline CDR1 is LNHDA and CDR2 SQIVND (reference sequence). CDR3 length equals 14 residues. V was clipped by 3 bases and J by 7 bases, with 10 bases between them. In nucleotides, the CDR3 is TGTGCCAGTAGTATCTCCAGGGGAAATTCACCCCTCCACTTT. Encoded protein: CASSISRGNSPLHF.

This clone has a single count. V is TRBV5-4 and J is TRBJ2-7, with 12 bases fitting TRBD2. This CDR3 has 14 amino acids. The trim removed 3 bases at V and 4 bases at J, leaving 2 bases unmatched. Germline CDR1 and CDR2: SGHNT and YYREEE (reference sequence). The CDR3, as DNA: TGTGCCAGCAGCTCACTAGCGGGAGGTTACGAGCAGTACTTC. It translates to CASSSLAGGYEQYF.

The gene calls are TRBV7-2 and TRBJ2-7; 7 bases map to TRBD1. The V gene end was trimmed by 3 bases and the J gene end by 3 bases; junction bases not matched to a gene: 11. The CDR3 has 16 residues. Per germline, CDR1 SGHTA and CDR2 FQGNSA. The CDR3: CASSLDRQGFFYEQYF. In nucleotides, the CDR3 is TGTGCCAGCAGCTTGGACAGACAGGGCTTTTTCTACGAGCAGTACTTC.

The chain carries TRBV28 and TRBJ2-7; weak D call: TRBD1 (6 bases). The CDR3 is made up of 15 amino acids. Germline-derived CDR1 and CDR2 are MDHEN and SYDVKM. Trimming shortened V by 6 bases and J by 0 bases, and 15 bases separated the two germline ends. The CDR3: CASRGALSFSYEQYF. Written as DNA, the CDR3 is TGTGCCAGCAGGGGGGCTCTGTCCTTCTCCTACGAGCAGTACTTC.

The rearrangement links TRBV24-1 to TRBJ2-1; 7 nucleotides agree with TRBD2. CDR3 size: 17 residues. Germline loops: CDR1 KGHDR, CDR2 SFDVKD. Germline trimming cut 1 base from V and 3 bases from J; bases unmatched to any gene: 8. The DNA for the CDR3 is TGTGCCACCAGTGATTTAGGGGCGGGAGCTGGCTACAATGAGCAGTTCTTC. It yields the protein CATSDLGAGAGYNEQFF.

The V gene is TRBV7-9, the J gene TRBJ1-1, with 12 bases matching TRBD1. This CDR3 is built from 15 residues. The V gene's germline CDR1 is SEHNR and CDR2 FQNEAQ (reference sequence). V shed 3 bases, J shed 7 bases, and the junction held 6 bases outside the gene matches. CDR3 residues: CASSLGTGGVDEAFF. CDR3 in DNA: TGTGCCAGCAGCTTGGGGACAGGGGGCGTCGATGAAGCTTTCTTT.

This chain connects TRBV29-1 to TRBJ1-1, with D maybe TRBD1 (6 bases). Looked up from germline, CDR1 is SQVTM and CDR2 is ANQGSEA. V lost 4 bases and J lost 3, with 12 bases in between. The CDR3 length is 13 residues. This CDR3 reads CSVATGRDTEAFF. In DNA form, the CDR3 reads TGCAGCGTTGCCACAGGGAGGGACACTGAAGCTTTCTTT.

This chain links TRBV29-1 with TRBJ1-3; 7 nucleotides align to TRBD1. This CDR3 spans 14 amino acids. V lost 2 bases, J lost 5 bases, and 6 bases stayed unmatched. Germline-derived CDR1 and CDR2 are SQVTM and ANQGSEA. The CDR3 sequence is CSVEFTGVRNTIYF. The CDR3 DNA is TGCAGCGTTGAATTCACAGGGGTTCGAAACACCATATATTTT.

This clone came up once. The chain is built from TRBV7-8 and TRBJ2-3; D gene unclear. V was cut by 1 base and J by 2 bases, with 7 bases left in between. CDR1 and CDR2 (germline): SGHVS, FQNEAQ. The CDR3 runs to 14 residues. CDR3 bases: TGTGCCAGCAGCTTAGACGGTTCCACAGATACGCAGTATTTT. Protein product: CASSLDGSTDTQYF.

V gene TRBV27 combines with J gene TRBJ1-1; no clear D gene. V was clipped by 8 bases and J by 0 bases, with 13 bases between them. There are 14 residues in the CDR3. Germline CDR1 reads MNHEY; CDR2 reads SMNVEV (reference sequence). This CDR3 is CASAPSGVNTEAFF. In DNA, the CDR3 is TGTGCCAGCGCCCCCAGCGGCGTGAACACTGAAGCTTTCTTT.